These 15 T cell receptor delta chains were all obtained from the same sample, sequenced in a study of γδ T cells in repeated Plasmodium falciparum infection. Vgamma9/Vdelta2+ and Vdelta2-negative gammadelta T cells were flow-sorted from PBMC for bulk sequencing. TCRdb re-analyzed the multiplex PCR reads via CATT. The sample carries tens of thousands of delta-chain clones, 1.5% to 2% recorded once. The specimen sequenced was gamma-delta T cells from blood. The source is a pool of human donors (malaria-infected and uninfected, not separated).

This clone was seen a few times. A read error likely explains this, since a far larger clone differs by one base. The same CDR3 also results from other DNA sequences found in this sample. The CDR3 nucleotides are TGCGCCTGTGACACCGGCCAATTGGGGGAGCGGATGTACACCGATAAACTCATCTTT. Residues: CACDTGQLGERMYTDKLIF. This chain uses TRDV2 with TRDJ1, with 7 bases identical to TRDD3. Since TCRdb gives no J gene, matching the DNA to germline was used here to assign it. Germline lookup yields CDR1 GEAIGNYY and CDR2 EKD. The CDR3 totals 19 residues.

In this sample, this clone turned up a few times. The protein held in TCRdb is that of a much larger clone and does not match this DNA's translation at residue 17, likely because of a read error; the protein shown is translated from the DNA. The V call is TRDV1, the J call TRDJ1, with 8 positions matching TRDD3. The V and J ends lost 0 bases and 0 bases, in that order; junction bases with no gene match: 30. The germline V gene encodes CDR1 TSWWSYY and CDR2 QGS. The CDR3 is 25 amino acids. The CDR3 region is CALGELVKRLTSTGGLFAYTDKLIF. CDR3 nucleotides: TGTGCTCTTGGGGAACTAGTGAAACGCCTCACGAGTACTGGGGGTCTTTTCGCTTACACCGATAAACTCATCTTT.

This clone occurred a few times. TCRdb's listed protein matches a much larger clone and diverges from this DNA's translation at residue 16, likely through a read error; the protein shown comes from the DNA. V is TRDV1 and J is TRDJ1, with 8 bases aligning to TRDD3. The J gene was missing in TCRdb and was found by matching the end of the DNA to germline. This CDR3 comprises 21 residues. From germline, CDR1 is TSWWSYY and CDR2 QGS. Trimming took 0 bases from V and 4 from J; bases not matched to a gene: 22. The CDR3 reads CALGELSSLPYWGVRGDKLIF. Here the CDR3 DNA reads TGTGCTCTTGGGGAACTTTCAAGTCTCCCGTACTGGGGGGTCCGGGGCGATAAACTCATCTTT.

As regards this clone: For this DNA, TCRdb reports the protein of a much larger clone, which diverges at residue 8, most likely from a read error; the protein presented here is translated directly from the DNA. The chain links TRDV1 to TRDJ1, with D maybe TRDD3 (5 bases). Assignment of the J gene here rests on matching the DNA to germline, because TCRdb gives none. The germline V gene encodes CDR1 TSWWSYY and CDR2 QGS. The ends were cut back, 4 bases at V and 0 bases at J, with 18 bases in the middle. This CDR3 is built from 17 residues. The CDR3 spells CALGALPRGSYTDKLIF. In nucleotides, the CDR3 is TGTGCTCTTGGGGCTCTCCCCCGGGGGTCGTACACCGATAAACTCATCTTT.

This clone has just a few counts. TCRdb records a much larger clone's protein for this DNA, with a difference at residue 10 that likely arises from a read error; the protein given is the translation of the DNA. V usage is TRDV1 and J usage is TRDJ1; D is unclear. In the absence of a J gene in TCRdb, the DNA was matched to germline to assign it here. The V gene's germline CDR1 is TSWWSYY and CDR2 QGS. CDR3 length: 16 amino acids. The V end was cut by 5 bases, the J end by 1 base, with 17 bases between. The CDR3 DNA is TGTGCTCTTGGGATCGAACAGCCCGCATGCACCGATAAACTCATCTTT. It specifies CALGIEQPACTDKLIF.

This clone occurred a few times. TCRdb's protein for this DNA is that of a much larger clone and differs from the translation at residue 3, likely a read error; the protein shown is the DNA translation. The J gene is TRDJ1, the V gene TRDV1; D might be TRDD3 (6 bases). Matching the DNA to germline supplied the J gene, which TCRdb does not give. The V gene lost 10 bases and the J gene lost 3 bases, with 24 bases spanning the gap. In germline, CDR1 is TSWWSYY, CDR2 QGS. The CDR3 runs to 16 residues. CDR3 residues: CAPVGADEWGPDKLIF. The CDR3 nucleotides are TGTGCTCCTGTGGGGGCGGACGAGTGGGGACCCGATAAACTCATCTTT.

This clone was detected ten times or more. TCRdb records a much larger clone's protein for this DNA, with a difference at residue 7 that likely arises from a read error; the protein given is the translation of the DNA. The chain joins TRDV2 to TRDJ3; TRDD3 matches 11 bases. No J gene was available from TCRdb, and it was assigned here by a germline match of the DNA. V lost 1 base to trimming and J lost 2 bases; unmatched junction nucleotides: 12. The CDR3 covers 21 residues. Germline lookup yields CDR1 GEAIGNYY and CDR2 EKD. CDR3 nucleotides: TGTGCCTGTGACACGGCCCCGTTGATTGGGGGATACGCCTGGGACACCCGACAGATGTTTTTC. Translated, it gives CACDTAPLIGGYAWDTRQMFF.

On this clone itself: The protein TCRdb gives is from a much larger clone and does not agree with this DNA's translation at residue 12, likely a read error; the protein shown here comes from the DNA. Here the CDR3 DNA reads TGTGCCTCTCATGCCGCCTCTGGGGGATACTGTCGCGATAAACTCATCTTT. Residues: CASHAASGGYCRDKLIF. The gene calls are TRDV3 and TRDJ1, with 11 bases identical to TRDD3. No J gene was available from TCRdb, and it was assigned here by a germline match of the DNA. V lost 4 bases to trimming and J lost 4 bases; unmatched junction nucleotides: 17. Germline V gene lookup returns CDR1 TVYSNPD and CDR2 GDNSRS (reference sequence). The CDR3 runs 17 residues.

Ten or more counts support this clone. Translating this DNA gives a protein that differs at residue 9 from the TCRdb one, which belongs to a much larger clone; a read error is likely, and the protein shown is this translation. The V call is TRDV3, the J call TRDJ1, with D uncertain. TCRdb gives no J gene; it was assigned here by matching the DNA to germline. Germline CDR1 and CDR2: TVYSNPD and GDNSRS (reference sequence). The CDR3 has 13 amino acids. Written as DNA, the CDR3 is TGTGCCTTTCGGCGCGACTACACCGGTAAACTCATCTTT. Translating it yields CAFRRDYTGKLIF. The whole variable domain, filled in from reference TRDV3 and TRDJ1, reads CDKVTQSSPDQTVASGSEVVLLCTYDTVYSNPDLFWYRIRPDYSFQFVFYGDNSRSEGADFTQGRFSVKHILTQKAFHLVISPVRTEDSATYYCAFRRDYTGKLIFGKGTRVTVEP.

This clone was found a few times. TCRdb shows a much larger clone's protein in place of this DNA's translation, and the two differ at residue 6, likely through a read error; the protein shown is translated from the DNA. The genes are TRDV1 and TRDJ1, with 8 bases aligning to TRDD3. Germline CDR1 is TSWWSYY and CDR2 is QGS. V was pared by 1 base and J by 0 bases, with 13 bases of the junction left unmatched. There are 19 residues in the CDR3. The CDR3 coding sequence is TGTGCTCTTGGGGAACGTGCCGTACTGGGGGGGACGTACACCGATAAACTCATCTTT. It codes for CALGERAVLGGTYTDKLIF.

For this clone: This DNA's translation and the protein TCRdb lists, from a much larger clone, do not match at residue 7, likely due to a read error; the protein shown is translated from the DNA. V is TRDV2 and J is TRDJ1; the D gene is possibly TRDD3 (5 bases). Matching the DNA to germline supplied the J gene, which TCRdb does not give. This CDR3 region has 18 residues. From germline, CDR1 is GEAIGNYY and CDR2 EKD. With 2 bases removed from V and 2 bases from J, the gap between germline ends came to 23 bases. The CDR3 region has the DNA TGTGCCTGTGACAAGGGGGGTACGGCCACATCGCAGACCGATAAACTCATCTTT. It specifies CACDKGGTATSQTDKLIF.

In its sample, this clone was seen a few times. TCRdb's protein for this DNA is that of a much larger clone and differs from the translation at residue 14, likely a read error; the protein shown is the DNA translation. The chain uses TRDV1 and TRDJ1; D may correspond to TRDD2 or TRDD3 (8 bases each). Germline CDR1 TSWWSYY, CDR2 QGS. This CDR3 region has 21 residues. The V gene lost 3 bases and the J gene lost 0 bases, with 29 bases spanning the gap. The CDR3: CALGEVFLRFWGKPYTDKLIF. For the CDR3, the DNA is TGTGCTCTTGGGGAGGTCTTCCTACGATTCTGGGGGAAACCATACACCGATAAACTCATCTTT.

In the case of this clone: This likely stems from a read error, as it lies one base from a far larger clone. This sample also contains other DNA sequences that code for the same CDR3. This chain joins TRDV1 and TRDJ1; 11 bases fit TRDD3. TCRdb lists no J gene, so it was determined here by aligning the DNA to germline. CDR1 and CDR2 from the germline V gene are TSWWSYY and QGS. V shed 9 bases, J shed 0 bases, and the junction held 24 bases outside the gene matches. The CDR3 runs 21 residues. CDR3 in DNA: TGTGCTCTCCGGCGTCTAATCTGGGGGATACAGGGAGGCCAGTACACCGATAAACTCATCTTT. It codes for CALRRLIWGIQGGQYTDKLIF.

This clone was recorded a few times. This likely reflects a read error, since a far larger clone is one base away. This sample includes further DNA sequences coding for the same CDR3. The chain joins TRDV1 to TRDJ1; possibly TRDD2 for D (6 bases). Germline matching of the DNA provided the J gene here, since TCRdb leaves it blank. Germline V gene lookup returns CDR1 TSWWSYY and CDR2 QGS. This CDR3 comprises 21 residues. The CDR3 nucleotides are TGTGCTCTTGGGGAACTCTCCTACGATGTGATCCCCTATAAGTACACCGACAAACTCATCTTT. Amino acid sequence: CALGELSYDVIPYKYTDKLIF.

Only a few counts were recorded for this clone. TCRdb's protein, taken from a much larger clone, differs from this DNA's translation at residue 5, likely owing to a read error; the protein displayed comes from the DNA. The chain couples TRDV2 to TRDJ1, with 8 bases aligning to TRDD3. No J gene was available from TCRdb, and it was assigned here by a germline match of the DNA. The CDR3 length is 17 residues. In germline, CDR1 is GEAIGNYY, CDR2 EKD. Trimming removed 2 bases from V and 0 bases from J; junction bases left unmatched: 10. This CDR3 is CACDILARGDNTDKLIF. The CDR3 DNA reads as TGTGCCTGTGACATCCTAGCCCGGGGGGATAACACCGATAAACTCATCTTT.